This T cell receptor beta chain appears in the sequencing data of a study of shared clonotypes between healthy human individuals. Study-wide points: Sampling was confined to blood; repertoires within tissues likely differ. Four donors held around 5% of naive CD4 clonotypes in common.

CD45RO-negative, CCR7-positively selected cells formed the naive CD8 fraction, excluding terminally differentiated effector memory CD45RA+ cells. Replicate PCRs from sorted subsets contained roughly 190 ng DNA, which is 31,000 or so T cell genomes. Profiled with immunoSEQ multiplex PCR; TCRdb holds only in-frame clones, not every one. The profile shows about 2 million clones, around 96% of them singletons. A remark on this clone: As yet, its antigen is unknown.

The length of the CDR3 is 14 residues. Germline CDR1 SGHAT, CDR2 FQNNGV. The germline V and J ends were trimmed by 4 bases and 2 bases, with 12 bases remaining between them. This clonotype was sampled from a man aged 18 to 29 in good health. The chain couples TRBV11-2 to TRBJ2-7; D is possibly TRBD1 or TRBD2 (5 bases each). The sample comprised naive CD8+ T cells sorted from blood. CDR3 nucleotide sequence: TGTGCCAGCAGCTATGAGGGGCCTACCTACGAGCAGTACTTC. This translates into CASSYEGPTYEQYF.